One and the same sample provided the 28 T cell receptor beta chains below, sequenced in a study of early T cells in non-severe SARS-CoV-2 infection (dated by TCRdb to the early 2020s). Libraries were made using 5' RACE. The data were produced on a NextSeq 500. TCRdb trimmed the raw reads at Q25, called clones with MiXCR and kept productive beta chains. CDR3 protein sequences are deduplicated, and each keeps its most common genes and DNA. Recorded for this sample are some 80,000 distinct CDR3 sequences; roughly an eighth of them occurred a single time. The ten largest clones capture less than 8.5% of the sample. Sequences were obtained from whole blood. The origin of the receptors is an adult who was a healthcare worker with PCR-confirmed SARS-CoV-2 infection or an uninfected control (not recorded which).

This clonotype was seen only a few times. This sequence joins TRBV3-1 and TRBJ2-1, with TRBD2 identical over 11 bases. The CDR3 is made up of 16 amino acids. V shed 3 bases, J shed 9 bases, and the junction held 10 bases outside the gene matches. Germline values: CDR1 LGHDT, CDR2 YNNKEL (reference sequence). CDR3 protein: CASSQDGLAGGSEQFF. CDR3 DNA sequence: TGTGCCAGCAGCCAGGATGGACTAGCGGGTGGGAGTGAGCAGTTCTTC.

The chain combines TRBV27 with TRBJ2-5; D remains ambiguous. Germline V lookup: CDR1 MNHEY, CDR2 SMNVEV (reference sequence). Trimming took off 8 bases at V and 0 bases at J, with 13 bases between the two ends. The CDR3 covers 14 residues. CDR3 bases: TGTGCCAGCTCCCTGCTTGGAGACCAAGAGACCCAGTACTTC. Protein product: CASSLLGDQETQYF.

This sequence joins TRBV3-1 and TRBJ2-1, with TRBD1 identical over 8 bases. The CDR3 has 18 residues. Germline V gene sequence: CDR1 LGHDT, CDR2 YNNKEL (reference sequence). The J segment lost 4 bases and the V segment lost 1 base, leaving 12 bases of the junction unmatched. The CDR3 DNA reads TGTGCCAGCAGCCAAGCAACAGGGGGAAACTCTGGGTACAATGAGCAGTTCTTC. It encodes CASSQATGGNSGYNEQFF.

The chain carries TRBV7-9 and TRBJ1-1, with no clear D. Germline loops: CDR1 SEHNR, CDR2 FQNEAQ (reference sequence). Trimming cost V 3 bases and J 1 base, with 6 bases left between them. There are 13 residues in the CDR3. The CDR3 protein is CASSFDENTEAFF. CDR3 nucleotide sequence: TGTGCCAGCAGCTTCGACGAGAACACTGAAGCTTTCTTT.

In this sample, this clonotype turned up a few times. The V and J genes are TRBV7-2 and TRBJ2-7; TRBD2 might be the D (6 bases). The V end was cut by 1 base, the J end by 7 bases, with 11 bases between. Germline V gene data show CDR1 as SGHTA and CDR2 as FQGNSA. This CDR3 has 13 amino acids. The DNA of the CDR3 is TGTGCCAGCAGCTTAGGCGGGACTCCAGAGCAGTACTTC. Its translation: CASSLGGTPEQYF.

In this sample, this clonotype turned up a few times. This sequence joins TRBV6-5 and TRBJ2-6, with TRBD2 as a possible D gene (5 bases). Trimming took off 8 bases at V and 4 bases at J, with 21 bases between the two ends. Germline assignment: CDR1 MNHEY and CDR2 SVGAGI. This CDR3 comprises 17 residues. The CDR3 sequence: CASGRPGSFGGANVLTF. The CDR3 DNA is TGTGCCAGCGGGAGACCCGGGTCCTTTGGCGGGGCCAACGTCCTGACTTTC.

This clonotype occurred a few times. The chain uses TRBV20-1 and TRBJ2-4; 10 bases are a match to TRBD1. Germline V gives CDR1 DFQATT, CDR2 SNEGSKA (reference sequence). V lost 3 bases and J lost 3; bases outside the gene matches: 2. The CDR3 covers 14 residues. In DNA, the CDR3 is TGCAGTGCTAGGGACAGGGGGGGCAAAAACATTCAGTACTTC. Amino acid sequence: CSARDRGGKNIQYF.

This clonotype appeared a few times. The chain is built from TRBV7-2 and TRBJ2-7; 7 bases line up with TRBD2. Trimming cost V 1 base and J 4 bases; bases outside gene matches: 13. In germline, CDR1 is SGHTA, CDR2 FQGNSA. This CDR3 is 17 amino acids long. The CDR3 nucleotides are TGTGCCAGCAGCTTAGTTGGTGAGAGCGGGATGGGTTACGAGCAGTACTTC. Translated: CASSLVGESGMGYEQYF.

The chain has TRBV7-2 and TRBJ1-1, with a weak D call TRBD1 (6 bases). Germline V gene lookup returns CDR1 SGHTA and CDR2 FQGNSA. The CDR3 spans 15 residues. Between the trimmed V and J ends, which lost 6 bases and 0 bases, there was a span of 14 bases. The CDR3 region has the DNA TGTGCCAGCAGAACGAGGGACATGATGAACACTGAAGCTTTCTTT. Its protein product is CASRTRDMMNTEAFF. Based on the CDR3 plus reference TRBV7-2 and TRBJ1-1, the full variable domain is GAGVSQSPSNKVTEKGKDVELRCDPISGHTALYWYRQSLGQGLEFLIYFQGNSAPDKSGLPSDRFSAERTGGSVSTLTIQRTQQEDSAVYLCASRTRDMMNTEAFFGQGTRLTVV.

This clonotype showed up many times. CDR3 nucleotide sequence: TGTGCCACCAGTGATCCCGGACTAGGCCACAATGAGCAGTTCTTC. The encoded protein is CATSDPGLGHNEQFF. The gene calls are TRBV24-1 and TRBJ2-1; the match to TRBD2 covers 7 bases. The CDR3 runs to 15 residues. The V segment lost 3 bases and the J segment 5 bases; nucleotides outside the gene matches: 6. Germline assignment: CDR1 KGHDR and CDR2 SFDVKD.

The J gene is TRBJ2-1, the V gene TRBV7-3; unclear D gene. The CDR3 contains 16 residues. Germline V gives CDR1 SGHTA, CDR2 FQGTGA. V was trimmed by 1 base and J by 1 base, leaving 11 bases between them. CDR3 coding DNA: TGTGCCAGCAGCTTAAGTTTCGGTTTTTCCTACAATGAGCAGTTCTTC. Protein: CASSLSFGFSYNEQFF.

The J gene is TRBJ2-7, the V gene TRBV6-5, with 10 bases aligning to TRBD2. Germline CDR1 reads MNHEY; CDR2 reads SVGAGI. V was clipped by 8 bases and J by 5 bases; unmatched bases: 6. CDR3 length equals 13 residues. Written as DNA, the CDR3 is TGTGCCAGCGCCTGGACTAGCGGCAACGAGCAGTACTTC. Translating it yields CASAWTSGNEQYF.

This clonotype was observed at least ten times. The gene calls are TRBV6-2 or TRBV6-3 and TRBJ2-5, with D possibly being TRBD1 (6 bases). V dropped 5 bases and J dropped 4 bases, with 17 bases sitting between them. Germline CDR1 is MNHEY and CDR2 is SVGEGT. This CDR3 contains 15 residues. The CDR3 coding sequence is TGTGCCAGCAGTGCCGGGACAACAGAAAGAGAGACCCAGTACTTC. The encoded protein is CASSAGTTERETQYF.

This clonotype has just a few counts. The chain carries TRBV5-1 and TRBJ2-5; no clear D. V was pared by 4 bases and J by 0 bases, with 13 bases between. From germline, CDR1 is SGHRS and CDR2 YFSETQ. CDR3 size: 15 residues. The CDR3 region is CASSKGPTDQETQYF. CDR3 nucleotide sequence: TGCGCCAGCAGCAAAGGACCGACGGACCAAGAGACCCAGTACTTC.

CDR3 DNA sequence: TGTGCCAGCAGCTTAGTACTAGCGGGAGTAGGTAATGAGCAGTTCTTC. Protein product: CASSLVLAGVGNEQFF. The chain recombines TRBV7-6 with TRBJ2-1; 11 positions agree with TRBD2. Germline V gene data show CDR1 as SGHVS and CDR2 as FNYEAQ. The CDR3 is 16 residues long. Losses at the gene ends were 1 base for V and 7 bases for J; bases not matched to a gene: 6.

This clonotype has just a few counts. The gene calls are TRBV4-2 and TRBJ2-1; D may be TRBD1 or TRBD2 (5 bases each). V was shortened by 8 bases and J by 4 bases, with 12 bases between the two germline ends. The CDR3 consists of 13 residues. Germline V gives CDR1 LGHNA, CDR2 YNFKEQ. The CDR3 is CASGNGGYNEQFF. CDR3 nucleotides: TGTGCCAGCGGGAATGGGGGTTACAATGAGCAGTTCTTC.

The chain couples TRBV20-1 to TRBJ1-2; 9 bases align to TRBD1. The junction had 13 bases not matched to a gene; V was cut back by 6 bases and J by 8 bases. Germline V CDR1 and CDR2: DFQATT, SNEGSKA (reference sequence). CDR3 size: 14 residues. CDR3 nucleotide sequence: TGCAGTGCCCGACCTACAGGGGGCTCAGGGGGCTACACCTTC. Amino acids: CSARPTGGSGGYTF.

The J gene is TRBJ2-7, the V gene TRBV29-1; D is unclear. The V gene's germline CDR1 is SQVTM and CDR2 ANQGSEA. This CDR3 has 12 amino acids. Between the trimmed V and J ends, which lost 4 bases and 3 bases, there was a span of 10 bases. CDR3 in amino acids: CSVGGLYYEQYF. DNA for the CDR3: TGCAGCGTTGGTGGGCTCTACTACGAGCAGTACTTC.

The chain uses TRBV5-4 and TRBJ2-5, with 7 bases lining up with TRBD1. V trimming: 3 bases; J trimming: 5 bases; junction bases outside the gene matches: 7. This CDR3 is built from 14 residues. Germline loops: CDR1 SGHNT, CDR2 YYREEE (reference sequence). CDR3 in amino acids: CASSSDRRTETQYF. CDR3 sequence (DNA): TGTGCCAGCAGCTCGGACAGGCGAACGGAGACCCAGTACTTC.

This clonotype came up a few times. The CDR3 DNA follows: TGTGCCATCAGTGAGTCGTCTGGGGGGCCGAATGAGCAGTTCTTC. Protein product: CAISESSGGPNEQFF. The chain links TRBV10-3 to TRBJ2-1, with D perhaps assigned TRBD1 or TRBD2 (6 bases each). This CDR3 has 15 residues. V lost 0 bases, J lost 7 bases, and 13 bases lay in between. The germline V gene has CDR1 ENHRY and CDR2 SYGVKD.

This clonotype was counted ten times or more. This chain connects TRBV27 to TRBJ2-5, with D tentatively TRBD1 (7 bases). The CDR3 is 15 amino acids. CDR1 MNHEY and CDR2 SMNVEV come from the germline V gene (reference sequence). V shed 5 bases and J shed 4 bases, with 17 bases lying between them. The CDR3 coding sequence is TGTGCCAGCAGTGACTACGGAGGGGGCGGAGAGACCCAGTACTTC. Amino acid sequence: CASSDYGGGGETQYF.

The CDR3 protein is CASSFSAGEADTQYF. The CDR3 DNA reads as TGTGCCAGCAGCTTTTCCGCGGGAGAGGCGGATACGCAGTATTTT. The rearrangement links TRBV7-2 to TRBJ2-3, with 7 bases that match TRBD2. The CDR3 runs to 15 residues. Trimming took 3 bases from V and 6 from J; bases not matched to a gene: 9. Germline CDR1 is SGHTA and CDR2 is FQGNSA.

This clonotype turned up a few times. The chain employs TRBV20-1 and TRBJ1-3; D is undetermined. Between the trimmed V and J ends, which lost 0 bases and 8 bases, there was a span of 5 bases. The CDR3 contains 11 residues. Looked up from germline, CDR1 is DFQATT and CDR2 is SNEGSKA (reference sequence). The CDR3 loop reads CSARDLDTIYF. The CDR3 DNA reads as TGCAGTGCTAGAGATCTTGACACCATATATTTT.

The chain couples TRBV20-1 to TRBJ1-3; 9 bases line up with TRBD1. The CDR3 sequence is 14 residues long. With V trimmed by 5 bases and J by 4 bases, 6 bases remained unmatched. Per the germline V gene, CDR1 is DFQATT and CDR2 is SNEGSKA (reference sequence). The CDR3 sequence: CSAPRDRAGNTIYF. The CDR3 DNA reads as TGCAGTGCTCCCCGGGACAGGGCAGGAAACACCATATATTTT.

The V gene is TRBV4-3, the J gene TRBJ1-1, with a weak D call TRBD1 (5 bases). CDR3 size: 15 residues. Trimming pared 0 bases from V and 5 bases from J, leaving 13 bases between. Per the germline V gene, CDR1 is LGHNA and CDR2 is YSLEER. The CDR3 nucleotides read TGCGCCAGCAGCCAAGATTGGGCCGCAGGGACTGAAGCTTTCTTT. Protein sequence: CASSQDWAAGTEAFF.

This clonotype was detected ten times or more. The CDR3 loop reads CASSLGGVQYF. For the CDR3, the DNA is TGTGCCAGCAGCTTAGGAGGGGTGCAGTATTTT. The chain carries TRBV11-2 and TRBJ2-3; the D call may be TRBD1 or TRBD2 (5 bases each). V was trimmed by 1 base and J by 11 bases, leaving 7 bases between them. This CDR3 contains 11 residues. Germline CDR1 is SGHAT and CDR2 is FQNNGV.

The DNA of the CDR3 is TGTGCCAGCAGCTTATATGGGACTAAGTACTTC. It codes for CASSLYGTKYF. The chain combines TRBV7-9 with TRBJ2-5, with 7 bases identical to TRBD2. Trimming cost V 2 bases and J 12 bases; bases outside gene matches: 3. Germline V CDR1 and CDR2: SEHNR, FQNEAQ (reference sequence). The CDR3 is 11 residues long.

V and J are TRBV7-2 and TRBJ2-4; 9 nucleotides align to TRBD1. CDR3 length: 15 residues. The V segment lost 3 bases and the J segment 9 bases; nucleotides outside the gene matches: 9. Germline CDR1 reads SGHTA; CDR2 reads FQGNSA. CDR3 in amino acids: CASSLPGTGHFIQYF. The CDR3 DNA follows: TGTGCCAGCAGCTTGCCCGGGACAGGGCATTTCATTCAGTACTTC.